The subject of this entry is one TCR beta chain. The antigen remains unidentified. With a much larger clone just one base away, this may be a read error. The data were taken from a study of T-cell reconstitution after alpha-beta-depleted transplantation in children. The CDR3 runs 14 residues. Looked up from germline, CDR1 is MDHEN and CDR2 is SYDVKM. The authors prepared the TCRbeta library with unique molecular identifiers. TCRdb processed the PCR reads anew with MiXCR; each CDR3 protein has one entry. In the table there are some 300,000 distinct CDR3 sequences, roughly a tenth of which are singletons. Regarding the study as a whole: The study reportedly traced alpha-beta T cells about two months after transplant to several hundred expanded graft clones. T-cell counts and diversity were attributed mostly to newly produced T cells one year after transplant.

The receptor was derived from a boy younger than two with acute myeloid leukemia, due to receive a stem cell transplant. The sequencing here drew on PBMCs, taken before TCRalphabeta/CD19-depleted stem cell transplant. The chain uses TRBV28 and TRBJ2-1; TRBD1 aligns across 7 bases. In DNA, the CDR3 is TGTGCCAGTAAACCGGGACAGATCTACAATGACCAGTTCTTC. It is translated as CASKPGQIYNDQFF.